Presented here are 4 T cell receptor beta chains from one specimen sequenced in a study of T cells in Graves' hyperthyroidism and ophthalmopathy. RNA transcripts were the template for amplifying TCR beta CDR3 regions. An initial round of RT-PCR targeting the TCR CDR3 relied on the HTBI primer set. TCRdb re-called the multiplex PCR reads with MiXCR, one entry per CDR3 protein. The sample holds almost 250,000 distinct CDR3 sequences, roughly 22% seen once. Specimen: blood. The source is a middle-aged woman with Graves' ophthalmopathy.

There are many counts of this clonotype. This sequence joins TRBV6-5 and TRBJ1-2; perhaps TRBD1 as D (6 bases). CDR3 size: 15 residues. V lost 0 bases and J lost 4, with 12 bases in between. Germline V gives CDR1 MNHEY, CDR2 SVGAGI. The CDR3, as DNA: TGTGCCAGCAGTTACTCCCCACAGGACAGCTATGGCTACACCTTC. Its protein product is CASSYSPQDSYGYTF.

This clonotype was detected a few times. The chain combines TRBV6-1 with TRBJ1-5, with D unresolved. The germline V and J ends were trimmed by 4 bases and 7 bases, with 11 bases remaining between them. There are 13 residues in the CDR3. Germline V gene sequence: CDR1 MNHNS, CDR2 SASEGT. The CDR3 sequence is CASSGGRGQPQHF. CDR3 nucleotides: TGTGCCAGCAGTGGAGGGCGGGGACAGCCCCAGCATTTT.

With regard to this clonotype: At one end the junction does not follow the germline gene, possibly because of a read error. V gene TRBV11-3 combines with J gene TRBJ1-1; D is ambiguous. Germline V lookup: CDR1 SGHNT, CDR2 YENEEA. This CDR3 has 13 residues. CDR3 bases: TGCGCCAGCAGCGACGGCACGAACACTGAAGCTTTCTTT. Translating gives CASSDGTNTEAFF.

The gene calls are TRBV6-5 and TRBJ1-1, with 9 bases matching TRBD1. J lost 5 bases, V lost 4 bases, and 14 bases had no gene match. The CDR3 extends over 17 amino acids. Germline V CDR1 and CDR2: MNHEY, SVGAGI. The CDR3 region is CASSSLTGGVIPTEAFF. The DNA of the CDR3 is TGTGCCAGCAGTTCCCTAACAGGGGGCGTTATTCCAACTGAAGCTTTCTTT.